This TCR beta chain was obtained from a study of beta chain features in type 1 diabetes. Study as a whole: In all, some 110 million sorted cells from all samples were analyzed.

Findings of the study overall: The analysis here could not establish whether HLA type shapes TCRB rearrangement. For type 1 diabetes patients, VDJ junctions showed fewer insertions and more deletions. All four CD4+ subsets of Type 1 diabetes patients contained TCRB CDR3s that were moderately but significantly shorter.

V lost 3 bases and J lost 4, with 5 bases in between. Germline lookup yields CDR1 DFQATT and CDR2 SNEGSKA (reference sequence). This CDR3 has 11 residues. As to this clone: Its specificity is unknown.

All of the isolated RNA was reverse transcribed, so expressed TCRB transcripts were sequenced. Clones were sequenced by immunoSEQ multiplex PCR, and TCRdb holds only the in-frame ones, with some missing. The sample consists of a few hundred thousand clones, about 14% of them appearing once. This TCR was sampled from a man aged 30 to 39 with type 1 diabetes. Input material: naive CD4+ T cells from blood. The chain combines TRBV20-1 with TRBJ2-3; possibly TRBD1 for D (5 bases). The CDR3 spells CSARGPDTQYF. CDR3 coding DNA: TGCAGTGCTAGGGGGCCAGATACGCAGTATTTT.